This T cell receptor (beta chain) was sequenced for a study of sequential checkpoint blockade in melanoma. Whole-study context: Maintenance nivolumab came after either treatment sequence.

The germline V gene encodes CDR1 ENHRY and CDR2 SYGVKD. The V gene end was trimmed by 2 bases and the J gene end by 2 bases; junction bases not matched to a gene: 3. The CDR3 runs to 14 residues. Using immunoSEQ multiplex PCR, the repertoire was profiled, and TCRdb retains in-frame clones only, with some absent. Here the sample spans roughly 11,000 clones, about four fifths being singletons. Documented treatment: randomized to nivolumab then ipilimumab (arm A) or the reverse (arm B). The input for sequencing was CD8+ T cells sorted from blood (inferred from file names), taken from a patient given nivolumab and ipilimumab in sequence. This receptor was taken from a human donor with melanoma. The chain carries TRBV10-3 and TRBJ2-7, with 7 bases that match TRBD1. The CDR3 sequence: CAISETGVAYEQYF. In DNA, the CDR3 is TGTGCCATCAGTGAGACAGGGGTGGCCTACGAGCAGTACTTC.